A single sample is the source of the 15 T cell receptor beta chains below, sequenced in a study of sequential checkpoint blockade in melanoma. Noted treatment: randomized to nivolumab then ipilimumab (arm A) or the reverse (arm B). Generated by immunoSEQ multiplex PCR, the TCRdb table keeps only in-frame clones and is missing some. The sample carries 13,000 or so clones, roughly four fifths recorded once. The sample in question was CD8+ T cells sorted from blood (inferred from file names), obtained from a patient given nivolumab and ipilimumab in sequence. The receptor set was obtained from a human donor with melanoma.

This sequence joins TRBV5-1 and TRBJ1-2; D may be TRBD1 (6 bases). The CDR3 totals 16 residues. Trimming took 1 base from V and 0 from J, leaving 13 bases between them. CDR1 and CDR2 from the germline V gene are SGHRS and YFSETQ. The CDR3 DNA reads TGCGCCAGCAGCTTGTCACGGGGGGGGCCTAACTATGGCTACACCTTC. Translating gives CASSLSRGGPNYGYTF.

The chain links TRBV27 to TRBJ1-5; D uncertain. V lost 5 bases to trimming and J lost 2 bases, with 16 bases between them. CDR1 MNHEY and CDR2 SMNVEV come from the germline V gene (reference sequence). This CDR3 has 16 residues. In DNA, the CDR3 is TGTGCCAGCAGTATTTCATCAGGTAATGGCAATCAGCCCCAGCATTTT. Its translation: CASSISSGNGNQPQHF.

The chain uses TRBV7-9 and TRBJ2-2; tentatively, D is TRBD2 (5 bases). CDR1 SEHNR and CDR2 FQNEAQ come from the germline V gene (reference sequence). This CDR3 contains 13 residues. The V and J ends lost 3 bases and 7 bases respectively, with 9 bases between them. CDR3 nucleotides: TGTGCCAGCAGCTTGGAGAGGGTCGGGGAGCTGTTTTTT. This translates into CASSLERVGELFF.

This chain joins TRBV28 and TRBJ1-5; 9 nucleotides line up with TRBD1. CDR3 length: 13 residues. V was pared by 5 bases and J by 9 bases, with 5 bases of the junction left unmatched. Germline V gene sequence: CDR1 MDHEN, CDR2 SYDVKM. Written as DNA, the CDR3 is TGTGCCAGCAGTCCGGACAGGGGAAGGCCCCAGCATTTT. Translated: CASSPDRGRPQHF.

This clone was detected once. V usage is TRBV10-3 and J usage is TRBJ2-1, with 11 bases lining up with TRBD2. The V and J ends lost 4 bases and 8 bases, in that order; junction bases with no gene match: 10. This CDR3 region has 16 residues. Germline V lookup: CDR1 ENHRY, CDR2 SYGVKD. The CDR3 loop reads CAISAPEGLAEDEQFF. The CDR3 DNA reads TGTGCCATCAGTGCGCCGGAGGGACTAGCGGAAGATGAGCAGTTCTTC.

V and J are TRBV6-5 and TRBJ2-7; D unclear. Germline CDR1 MNHEY, CDR2 SVGAGI. The CDR3 covers 15 residues. Deletions cut 3 bases from V and 3 bases from J, with 15 bases between. CDR3 region: CASSYGTVSNYEQYF. The CDR3 region has the DNA TGTGCCAGCAGTTATGGCACAGTAAGTAACTACGAGCAGTACTTC.

This rearrangement joins TRBV7-9 to TRBJ2-5; D is unresolved. V was clipped by 5 bases and J by 5 bases, with 12 bases between them. The germline V gene has CDR1 SEHNR and CDR2 FQNEAQ (reference sequence). There are 13 residues in the CDR3. For the CDR3, the DNA is TGTGCCAGCAGCCCCGGTGAGCCGGAGACCCAGTACTTC. Its translation: CASSPGEPETQYF.

This CDR3 is CAAARTENQPQHF. The CDR3 DNA follows: TGTGCCGCGGCCAGGACAGAAAATCAGCCCCAGCATTTT. The V call is TRBV27, the J call TRBJ1-5; D is possibly TRBD1 (6 bases). CDR3 length equals 13 residues. Germline CDR1 and CDR2: MNHEY and SMNVEV (reference sequence). Trimming removed 11 bases at V and 4 bases at J, with 15 bases between.

The chain uses TRBV4-3 and TRBJ2-1; 9 positions agree with TRBD2. This CDR3 is 16 amino acids long. Trimming cost V 0 bases and J 4 bases; bases outside gene matches: 4. Germline V gives CDR1 LGHNA, CDR2 YSLEER. Here the CDR3 DNA reads TGCGCCAGCAGCCAAGAGGGCACTAGCGGGTACAATGAGCAGTTCTTC. It is translated as CASSQEGTSGYNEQFF.

The chain employs TRBV30 and TRBJ2-7, with 7 bases that match TRBD1. Trimming took 5 bases from V and 5 from J; bases not matched to a gene: 12. The CDR3 totals 14 residues. Germline CDR1 is GTSNPN and CDR2 is SVGIG (reference sequence). The CDR3 nucleotides are TGTGCCTGGGGCAACGAGAGGGGGCGGGACGAGCAGTACTTC. Residues: CAWGNERGRDEQYF.

This sequence joins TRBV27 and TRBJ1-5; TRBD1 aligns across 7 bases. The J segment lost 6 bases and the V segment lost 6 bases, leaving 17 bases of the junction unmatched. In germline, CDR1 is MNHEY, CDR2 SMNVEV (reference sequence). The CDR3 length is 17 residues. CDR3: CASRSNLWDREGQPQHF. The CDR3, as DNA: TGTGCCAGCAGATCCAACCTTTGGGACAGAGAAGGTCAGCCCCAGCATTTT.

The chain uses TRBV29-1 and TRBJ2-7, with 9 bases aligning to TRBD1. The CDR3 is made up of 14 amino acids. V gave up 1 base and J gave up 9 bases; unmatched junction bases: 10. Germline V gives CDR1 SQVTM, CDR2 ANQGSEA. CDR3 sequence: CSVEALGQGPGQYF. CDR3 in DNA: TGCAGCGTTGAAGCCCTGGGACAGGGTCCGGGGCAGTACTTC.

This clone has only one observation. The chain uses TRBV5-4 and TRBJ2-7; 9 positions agree with TRBD2. Germline V gene lookup returns CDR1 SGHNT and CDR2 YYREEE (reference sequence). Trimming took 9 bases from V and 2 from J; bases not matched to a gene: 9. CDR3 length: 14 amino acids. CDR3 DNA sequence: TGTGCCACCCTGGTAGCGGGGGAGACCTACGAGCAGTACTTC. Its translation is CATLVAGETYEQYF.

The chain joins TRBV9 to TRBJ2-5, with 7 bases matching TRBD1. The CDR3 loop spans 16 amino acids. With V trimmed by 4 bases and J by 1 base, 10 bases remained unmatched. Per the germline V gene, CDR1 is SGDLS and CDR2 is YYNGEE. CDR3 sequence (DNA): TGTGCCAGCAGCCAGGGAGAGGGGGCACTCCAAGAGACCCAGTACTTC. This gives the protein CASSQGEGALQETQYF.

The chain combines TRBV10-1 with TRBJ2-3; maybe TRBD2 (5 bases). CDR1 and CDR2 (germline): WNHNN, SYGVQD (reference sequence). V was cut by 6 bases and J by 6 bases, with 13 bases left in between. This CDR3 has 13 residues. The CDR3 nucleotides read TGCGCCAGCAGGGACTCCTCTGAGGATACGCAGTATTTT. Translating gives CASRDSSEDTQYF.